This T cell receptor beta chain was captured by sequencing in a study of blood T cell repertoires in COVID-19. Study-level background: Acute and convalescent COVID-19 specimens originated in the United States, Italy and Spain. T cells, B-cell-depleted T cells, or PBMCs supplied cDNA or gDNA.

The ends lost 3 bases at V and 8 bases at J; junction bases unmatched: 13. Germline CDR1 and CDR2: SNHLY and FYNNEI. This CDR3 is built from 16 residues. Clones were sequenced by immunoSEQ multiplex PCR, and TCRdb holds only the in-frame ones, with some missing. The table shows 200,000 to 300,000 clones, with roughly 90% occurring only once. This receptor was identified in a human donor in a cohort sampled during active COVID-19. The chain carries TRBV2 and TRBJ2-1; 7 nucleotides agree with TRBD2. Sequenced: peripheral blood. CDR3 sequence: CASSEGGIAGLYEQFF. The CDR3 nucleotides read TGTGCCAGCAGTGAGGGGGGGATTGCTGGACTATATGAGCAGTTCTTC. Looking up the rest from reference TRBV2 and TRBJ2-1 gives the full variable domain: EPEVTQTPSHQVTQMGQEVILRCVPISNHLYFYWYRQILGQKVEFLVSFYNNEISEKSEIFDDQFSVERPDGSNFTLKIRSTKLEDSAMYFCASSEGGIAGLYEQFFGPGTRLTVL.